Described below is a single T cell receptor (beta chain) sequence and its context. A much larger clone is a single base away; this may be a read error. MiXCR was run by TCRdb on the 5' RACE reads, yielding one entry per CDR3 protein. The sample includes about 76,000 distinct CDR3 sequences, about 10% of them seen just once. The data stem from a study of early T cells in non-severe SARS-CoV-2 infection. CDR3 length: 16 residues. CDR1 is MNHEY and CDR2 is SVGAGI in the germline V gene. The specimen was whole blood. The source is an adult who was a healthcare worker with PCR-confirmed SARS-CoV-2 infection or an uninfected control (not recorded which). V usage is TRBV6-5 and J usage is TRBJ2-3; no clear D gene. CDR3 sequence: CASSYSNLASTDTRYF. The CDR3 nucleotides are TGTGCCAGCAGTTACTCGAACCTCGCCAGCACAGATACGCGGTATTTT.